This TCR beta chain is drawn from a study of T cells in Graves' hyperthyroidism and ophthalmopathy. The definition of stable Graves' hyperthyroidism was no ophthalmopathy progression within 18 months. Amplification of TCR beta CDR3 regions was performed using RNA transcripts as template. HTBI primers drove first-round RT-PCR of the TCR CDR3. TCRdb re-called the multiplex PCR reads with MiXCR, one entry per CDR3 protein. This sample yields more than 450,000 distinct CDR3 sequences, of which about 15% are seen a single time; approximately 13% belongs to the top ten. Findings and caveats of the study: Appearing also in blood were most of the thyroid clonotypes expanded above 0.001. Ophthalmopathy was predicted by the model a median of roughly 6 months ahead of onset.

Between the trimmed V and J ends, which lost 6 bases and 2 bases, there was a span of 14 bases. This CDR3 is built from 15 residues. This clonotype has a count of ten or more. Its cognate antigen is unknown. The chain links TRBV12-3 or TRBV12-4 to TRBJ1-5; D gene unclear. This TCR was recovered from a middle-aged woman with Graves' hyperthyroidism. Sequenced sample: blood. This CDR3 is CASSPKGIGNQPQHF. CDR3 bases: TGTGCCAGCAGCCCAAAGGGAATAGGCAATCAGCCCCAGCATTTT.